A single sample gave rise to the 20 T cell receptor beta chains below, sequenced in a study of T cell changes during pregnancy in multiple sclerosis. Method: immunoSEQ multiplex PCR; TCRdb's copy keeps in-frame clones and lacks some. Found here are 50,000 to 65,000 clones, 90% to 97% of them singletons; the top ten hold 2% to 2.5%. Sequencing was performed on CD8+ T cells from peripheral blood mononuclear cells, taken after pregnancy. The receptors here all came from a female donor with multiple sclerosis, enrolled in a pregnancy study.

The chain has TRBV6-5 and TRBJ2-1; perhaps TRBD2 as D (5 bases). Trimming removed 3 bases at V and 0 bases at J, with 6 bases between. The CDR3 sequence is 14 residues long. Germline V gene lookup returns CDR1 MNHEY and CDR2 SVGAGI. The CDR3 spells CASSYEGSYNEQFF. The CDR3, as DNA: TGTGCCAGCAGTTATGAGGGCTCCTACAATGAGCAGTTCTTC.

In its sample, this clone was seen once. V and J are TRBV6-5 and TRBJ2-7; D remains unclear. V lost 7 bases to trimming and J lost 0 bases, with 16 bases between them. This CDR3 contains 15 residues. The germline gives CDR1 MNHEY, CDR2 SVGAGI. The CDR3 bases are TGTGCCAGCACCTCGCCCGAGACGGGCTCCTACGAGCAGTACTTC. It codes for CASTSPETGSYEQYF.

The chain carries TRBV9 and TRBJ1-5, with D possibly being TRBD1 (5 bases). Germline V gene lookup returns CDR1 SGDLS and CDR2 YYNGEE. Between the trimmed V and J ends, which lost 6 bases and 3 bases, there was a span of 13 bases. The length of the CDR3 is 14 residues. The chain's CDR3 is CASNKAGDNQPQHF. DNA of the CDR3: TGTGCCAGCAACAAGGCGGGGGACAATCAGCCCCAGCATTTT.

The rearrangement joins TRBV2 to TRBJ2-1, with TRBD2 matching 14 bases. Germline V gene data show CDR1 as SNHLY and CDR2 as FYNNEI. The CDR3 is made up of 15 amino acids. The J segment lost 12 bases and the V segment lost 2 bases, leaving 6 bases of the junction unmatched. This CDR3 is CASSETVGLAGGQFF. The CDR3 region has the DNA TGTGCCAGCAGTGAAACAGTTGGACTAGCGGGAGGGCAGTTCTTC.

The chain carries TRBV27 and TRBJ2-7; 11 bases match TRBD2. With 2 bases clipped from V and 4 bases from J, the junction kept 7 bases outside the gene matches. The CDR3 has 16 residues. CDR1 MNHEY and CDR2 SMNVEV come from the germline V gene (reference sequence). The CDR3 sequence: CASSLGTSGLVYEQYF. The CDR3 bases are TGTGCCAGCAGTTTAGGGACTAGCGGTTTAGTTTACGAGCAGTACTTC.

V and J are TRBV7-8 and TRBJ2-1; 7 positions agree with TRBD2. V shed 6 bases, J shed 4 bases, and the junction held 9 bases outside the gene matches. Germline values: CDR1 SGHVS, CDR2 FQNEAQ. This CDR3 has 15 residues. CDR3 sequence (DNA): TGTGCCAGCAGGAAACTCGGGAGGCCTTACAATGAGCAGTTCTTC. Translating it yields CASRKLGRPYNEQFF.

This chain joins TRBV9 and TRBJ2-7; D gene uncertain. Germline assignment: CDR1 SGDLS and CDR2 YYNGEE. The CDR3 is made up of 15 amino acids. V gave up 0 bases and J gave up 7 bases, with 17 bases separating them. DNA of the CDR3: TGTGCCAGCAGCGTAGAGGCGGATCCCACGGTGGAGCAGTACTTC. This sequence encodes CASSVEADPTVEQYF.

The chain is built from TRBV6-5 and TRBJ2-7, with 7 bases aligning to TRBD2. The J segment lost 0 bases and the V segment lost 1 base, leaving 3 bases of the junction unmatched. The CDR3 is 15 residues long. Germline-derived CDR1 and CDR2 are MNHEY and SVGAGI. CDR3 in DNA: TGTGCCAGCAGTTACTTTCGCGGGAGCTCCTACGAGCAGTACTTC. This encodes CASSYFRGSSYEQYF.

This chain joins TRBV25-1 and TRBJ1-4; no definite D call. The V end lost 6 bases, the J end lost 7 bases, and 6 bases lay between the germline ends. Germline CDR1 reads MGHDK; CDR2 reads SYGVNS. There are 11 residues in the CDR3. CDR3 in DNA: TGTGCCAGCAGAGTTAGTGAAAAACTGTTTTTT. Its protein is CASRVSEKLFF.

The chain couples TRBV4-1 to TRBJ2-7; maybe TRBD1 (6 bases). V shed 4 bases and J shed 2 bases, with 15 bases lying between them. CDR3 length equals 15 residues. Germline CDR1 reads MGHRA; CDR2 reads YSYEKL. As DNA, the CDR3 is TGCGCCAGCAGCCTTTCAGGGGACCCTCCCTACGAGCAGTACTTC. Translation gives CASSLSGDPPYEQYF.

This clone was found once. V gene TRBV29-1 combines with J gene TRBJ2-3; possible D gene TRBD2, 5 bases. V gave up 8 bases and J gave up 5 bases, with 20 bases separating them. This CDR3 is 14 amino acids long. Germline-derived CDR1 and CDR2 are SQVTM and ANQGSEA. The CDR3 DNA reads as TGCAGCCCCAAGGGTGCGGGTGGGAGAGATACGCAGTATTTT. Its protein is CSPKGAGGRDTQYF.

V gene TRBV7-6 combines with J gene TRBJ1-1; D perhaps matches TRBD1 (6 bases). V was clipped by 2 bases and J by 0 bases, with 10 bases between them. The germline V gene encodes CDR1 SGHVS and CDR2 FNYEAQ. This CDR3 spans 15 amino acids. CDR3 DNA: TGTGCCAGCAGCTTATCCGAGGGGGTGAACACTGAAGCTTTCTTT. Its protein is CASSLSEGVNTEAFF.

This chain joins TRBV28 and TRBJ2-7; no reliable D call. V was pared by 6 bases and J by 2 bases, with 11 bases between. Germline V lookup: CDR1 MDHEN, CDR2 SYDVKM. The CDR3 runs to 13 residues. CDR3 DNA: TGTGCCAGCAGCCCGGCGGTTCCCTACGAGCAGTACTTC. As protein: CASSPAVPYEQYF.

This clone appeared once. CDR3 region: CASSRRQGNRNYGYTF. CDR3 coding DNA: TGTGCCAGCAGCCGTCGACAGGGAAATCGGAACTATGGCTACACCTTC. The chain has TRBV5-4 and TRBJ1-2, with 7 bases identical to TRBD1. The CDR3 covers 16 residues. The germline V gene encodes CDR1 SGHNT and CDR2 YYREEE (reference sequence). With V trimmed by 4 bases and J by 2 bases, 11 bases remained unmatched.

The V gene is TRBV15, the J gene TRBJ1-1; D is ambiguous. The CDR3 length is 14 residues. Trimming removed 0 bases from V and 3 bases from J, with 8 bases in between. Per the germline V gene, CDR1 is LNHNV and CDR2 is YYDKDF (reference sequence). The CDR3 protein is CATSRDRSDTEAFF. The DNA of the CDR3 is TGTGCCACCAGCAGAGATCGTTCGGACACTGAAGCTTTCTTT.

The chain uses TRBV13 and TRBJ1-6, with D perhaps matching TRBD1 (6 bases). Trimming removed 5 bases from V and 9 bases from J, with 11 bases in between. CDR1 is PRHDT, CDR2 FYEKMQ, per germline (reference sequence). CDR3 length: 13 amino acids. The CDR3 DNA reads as TGTGCCAGCAGCCCACAGGGAGTTTCACCCCTCCACTTT. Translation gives CASSPQGVSPLHF.

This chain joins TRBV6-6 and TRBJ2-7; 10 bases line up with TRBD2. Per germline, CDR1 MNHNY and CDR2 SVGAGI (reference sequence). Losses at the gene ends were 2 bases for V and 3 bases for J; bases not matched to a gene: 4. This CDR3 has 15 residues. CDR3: CASSYTPSGGYEQYF. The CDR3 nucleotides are TGTGCCAGCAGTTACACCCCTAGCGGGGGCTACGAGCAGTACTTC.

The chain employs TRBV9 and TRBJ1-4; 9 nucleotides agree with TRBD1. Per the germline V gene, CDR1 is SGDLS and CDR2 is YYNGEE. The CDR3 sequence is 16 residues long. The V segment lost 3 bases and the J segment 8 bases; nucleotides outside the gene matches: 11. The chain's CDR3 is CASSEEGQGSGEKLFF. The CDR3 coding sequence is TGTGCCAGCAGCGAGGAGGGACAGGGATCCGGCGAAAAACTGTTTTTT.

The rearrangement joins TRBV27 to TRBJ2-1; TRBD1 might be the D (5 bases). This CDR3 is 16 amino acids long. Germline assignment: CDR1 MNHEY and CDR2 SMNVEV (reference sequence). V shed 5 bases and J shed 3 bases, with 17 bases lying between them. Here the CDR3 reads CASSTSDQRGYNEQFF. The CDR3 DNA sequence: TGTGCCAGCAGTACCTCTGACCAAAGGGGCTACAATGAGCAGTTCTTC.

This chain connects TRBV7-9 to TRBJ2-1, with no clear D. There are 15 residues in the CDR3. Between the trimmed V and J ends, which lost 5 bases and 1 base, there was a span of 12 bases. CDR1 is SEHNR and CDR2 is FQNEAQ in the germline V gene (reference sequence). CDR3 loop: CASSHSQMSYNEQFF. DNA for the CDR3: TGTGCCAGCAGCCACAGCCAGATGTCCTACAATGAGCAGTTCTTC.